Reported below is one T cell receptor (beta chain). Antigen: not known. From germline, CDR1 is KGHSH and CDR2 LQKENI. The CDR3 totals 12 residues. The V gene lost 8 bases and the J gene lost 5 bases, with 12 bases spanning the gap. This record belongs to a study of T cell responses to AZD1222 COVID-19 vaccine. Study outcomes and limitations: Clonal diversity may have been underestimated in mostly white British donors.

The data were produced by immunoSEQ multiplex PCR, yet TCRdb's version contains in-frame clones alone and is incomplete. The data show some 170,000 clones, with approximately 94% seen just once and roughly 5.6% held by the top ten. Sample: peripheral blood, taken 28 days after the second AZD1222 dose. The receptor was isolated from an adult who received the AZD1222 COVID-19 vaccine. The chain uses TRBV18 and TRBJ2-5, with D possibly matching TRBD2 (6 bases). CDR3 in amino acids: CASRFGGETQYF. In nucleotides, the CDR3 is TGTGCCAGCCGATTTGGGGGGGAGACCCAGTACTTC.